The 15 T cell receptor beta chains presented below share a single source sample, sequenced in a study of T-cell memory formation after mild COVID-19. TCRdb re-derived calls from the 5' RACE reads in MiXCR, one entry per CDR3 protein. This table holds 65,000 to 90,000 distinct CDR3 sequences, roughly 13% found once. Material for sequencing was PBMCs or a T cell subset sorted from them (not recorded which). The receptors derive from a man aged 18 to 35 who had mild COVID-19 (a few samples of this study predate the infection). Cell type and time point are not known.

The CDR3 reads CASSSYVEQYF. In nucleotides, the CDR3 is TGTGCCAGCAGCTCATATGTCGAGCAGTACTTC. The chain combines TRBV7-9 with TRBJ2-7; D ambiguous. This CDR3 has 11 amino acids. CDR1 is SEHNR, CDR2 FQNEAQ, per germline (reference sequence). V was cut by 4 bases and J by 6 bases, with 7 bases left in between.

There are a few counts of this clonotype. The CDR3 sequence: CASSLGPTGGTRPETQYF. The CDR3, as DNA: TGCGCCAGCAGCTTAGGCCCCACCGGAGGGACTCGCCCAGAGACCCAGTACTTC. The chain links TRBV5-1 to TRBJ2-5; possibly TRBD2 for D (6 bases). Germline loops: CDR1 SGHRS, CDR2 YFSETQ. The length of the CDR3 is 18 residues. Deletions cut 2 bases from V and 4 bases from J, with 24 bases between. Full variable domain (rest looked up from reference TRBV5-1 and TRBJ2-5): KAGVTQTPRYLIKTRGQQVTLSCSPISGHRSVSWYQQTPGQGLQFLFEYFSETQRNKGNFPGRFSGRQFSNSRSEMNVSTLELGDSALYLCASSLGPTGGTRPETQYFGPGTRLLVL.

The chain recombines TRBV7-9 with TRBJ2-7; tentatively, D is TRBD1 (5 bases). The CDR3 contains 13 residues. Between the trimmed V and J ends, which lost 5 bases and 0 bases, there was a span of 8 bases. Germline CDR1 SEHNR, CDR2 FQNEAQ (reference sequence). CDR3 region: CASSPDSSYEQYF. The CDR3 coding sequence is TGTGCCAGCAGCCCCGACAGCTCCTACGAGCAGTACTTC.

V and J are TRBV6-2 or TRBV6-3 and TRBJ2-3, with D possibly TRBD1 on 5 matching bases. V was clipped by 7 bases and J by 4 bases, with 15 bases between them. Germline values: CDR1 MNHEY, CDR2 SVGEGT. The CDR3 length is 14 residues. CDR3 sequence: CASTQLMGPDTQYF. CDR3 DNA sequence: TGTGCCAGCACACAACTGATGGGGCCAGATACGCAGTATTTT.

CDR3: CASSLTRTGMGYGYTF. The CDR3, as DNA: TGTGCCAGCAGCCTAACTCGGACAGGGATGGGCTATGGCTACACCTTC. The rearrangement uses TRBV12-3 or TRBV12-4 and TRBJ1-2, with 8 bases aligning to TRBD1. The CDR3 is 16 residues long. With V trimmed by 6 bases and J by 4 bases, 13 bases remained unmatched.

This clonotype showed up just a few times. V usage is TRBV10-3 and J usage is TRBJ2-7; D remains ambiguous. V dropped 4 bases and J dropped 6 bases, with 16 bases sitting between them. The CDR3 has 14 amino acids. Germline V CDR1 and CDR2: ENHRY, SYGVKD. CDR3 sequence (DNA): TGTGCCATCAGTGGGAAAGGTATAGGCGGCGAGCAGTACTTC. Translated, it gives CAISGKGIGGEQYF.

This clonotype was counted ten times or more. This sequence joins TRBV4-1 and TRBJ2-3, with D tentatively TRBD2 (5 bases). Germline CDR1 is MGHRA and CDR2 is YSYEKL. The CDR3 is 15 amino acids. V lost 4 bases to trimming and J lost 5 bases, with 16 bases between them. The CDR3 region is CASSLPPRAEDTQYF. In DNA, the CDR3 is TGCGCCAGCAGCCTCCCCCCGCGGGCAGAAGATACGCAGTATTTT.

This clonotype was observed a few times. The rearrangement uses TRBV7-8 and TRBJ1-1; a possible D gene is TRBD1 (6 bases). The ends were cut back, 5 bases at V and 5 bases at J, with 9 bases in the middle. CDR1 and CDR2 from the germline V gene are SGHVS and FQNEAQ. CDR3 length: 12 amino acids. The CDR3 loop reads CASSQGITEAFF. The CDR3 DNA reads as TGTGCCAGCAGCCAGGGGATTACTGAAGCTTTCTTT.

The chain is built from TRBV12-3 or TRBV12-4 and TRBJ2-2; D gene uncertain. The V gene lost 6 bases and the J gene lost 2 bases, with 10 bases spanning the gap. There are 14 residues in the CDR3. The CDR3 protein is CASRRFLNTGELFF. CDR3 bases: TGTGCCAGCAGGCGGTTCCTTAACACCGGGGAGCTGTTTTTT.

The V and J genes are TRBV4-2 and TRBJ2-1, with 7 positions matching TRBD1. V shed 2 bases and J 6 bases; nucleotides not matched to a gene: 7. Germline assignment: CDR1 LGHNA and CDR2 YNFKEQ. CDR3 size: 15 residues. The CDR3 nucleotides read TGTGCCAGCAGCCAATGGACAGGTTCGTTCAATGAGCAGTTCTTC. This encodes CASSQWTGSFNEQFF.

J is TRBJ1-5 and V is TRBV7-9; no clear D gene. V dropped 3 bases and J dropped 3 bases, with 3 bases sitting between them. Germline V gene sequence: CDR1 SEHNR, CDR2 FQNEAQ (reference sequence). The CDR3 contains 12 residues. The CDR3 loop is CASSFINQPQHF. DNA of the CDR3: TGTGCCAGCAGCTTTATCAATCAGCCCCAGCATTTT.

This chain connects TRBV4-1 to TRBJ2-5; 13 bases line up with TRBD2. CDR1 and CDR2 from the germline V gene are MGHRA and YSYEKL. CDR3 size: 15 residues. V was pared by 3 bases and J by 5 bases, with 3 bases of the junction left unmatched. CDR3 coding DNA: TGCGCCAGCAGCCAGACTAGCGGGGGGATGGAGACCCAGTACTTC. It translates to CASSQTSGGMETQYF.

A remark on this clonotype: One end of the junction varies from germline; a read error may be responsible. The rearrangement uses TRBV7-2 and TRBJ1-4; TRBD1 agrees at 7 bases. The CDR3 extends over 14 amino acids. Germline lookup yields CDR1 SGHTA and CDR2 FQGNSA. CDR3 amino acids: CASSSGQATERLFF. As DNA, the CDR3 is TGTGCCAGCAGCTCCGGACAGGCCACGGAAAGACTGTTTTTT.

This clonotype appeared a few times. The chain recombines TRBV12-3 or TRBV12-4 with TRBJ2-1; D gene ambiguous. The CDR3 contains 14 residues. V was trimmed by 1 base and J by 1 base, leaving 5 bases between them. The CDR3: CASSLGLSYNEQFF. The CDR3 bases are TGTGCCAGCAGTTTAGGCCTGTCCTACAATGAGCAGTTCTTC.

The CDR3 protein is CASSAWRVYEQYF. The CDR3 DNA reads TGTGCCAGCAGTGCGTGGCGCGTCTACGAGCAGTACTTC. V gene TRBV12-3 or TRBV12-4 combines with J gene TRBJ2-7; D gene uncertain. This CDR3 comprises 13 residues. Between the trimmed V and J ends, which lost 5 bases and 3 bases, there was a span of 11 bases.